The source of this T cell receptor beta chain is a study of blood T cell repertoires in COVID-19. Study-wide context: Whether acute or convalescent, the COVID-19 samples came from the United States, Italy and Spain. T cells, B-cell-depleted T cells, or PBMCs supplied cDNA or gDNA.

In the original workflow: Estimates of nucleated cell counts were drawn from the amplification of reference gene primers. Profiled with immunoSEQ multiplex PCR; TCRdb holds only in-frame clones, not every one. V and J calls and clone size come straight from that table; D and trimming were deduced from the DNA. The sample holds approximately 120,000 clones, more than 80% seen once. In germline, CDR1 is MNHEY, CDR2 SVGAGI. Between the trimmed V and J ends, which lost 8 bases and 4 bases, there was a span of 15 bases. CDR3 length: 14 amino acids. The chain couples TRBV6-5 to TRBJ1-5; D remains unclear. Sequencing input: peripheral blood. This clonotype originated in a human donor in a cohort sampled during active COVID-19. CDR3 protein: CASGSLFGNQPQHF. The CDR3 DNA follows: TGTGCCAGCGGATCTCTATTCGGGAATCAGCCCCAGCATTTT.